This TCR beta chain derives from a study of STAT3 mutations in large granular lymphocyte leukemia. Notes on this clone: The target antigen is unknown.

The trim removed 0 bases at V and 5 bases at J, leaving 3 bases unmatched. CDR1 is GTSNPN and CDR2 is SVGIG in the germline V gene (reference sequence). There are 14 residues in the CDR3. Study-wide findings and caveats: Variable sampling intervals and differing treatment regimens complicated linking therapy response to TCR clonal burden changes. After therapy, about 30% of the 18 patients switched clonotypes, all new clones STAT3 wild type. Every T-LGLL patient had at least one immunodominant TCRbeta clonotype.

Each sample's TCRbeta library yielded on average roughly 42,000 productive templates. Assay used: immunoSEQ multiplex PCR; TCRdb lists only in-frame clones, some missing. The sample has 5,000 to 7,000 clones, approximately 49% seen once; the top ten hold about 50%. The clonotype was recovered from a woman aged 65 to 85 with T-cell large granular lymphocyte leukemia. Some clones in this sample may be carry-over from other donors' samples. V is TRBV30 and J is TRBJ1-5, with TRBD1 matching 8 bases. The sample was peripheral blood mononuclear cells. The CDR3 DNA reads TGTGCCTGGAGTGTCGGACAGGGCGATCAGCCCCAGCATTTT. Amino acids: CAWSVGQGDQPQHF. Drawing the rest from reference TRBV30 and TRBJ1-5, the complete variable domain is SQTIHQWPATLVQPVGSPLSLECTVEGTSNPNLYWYRQAAGRGLQLLFYSVGIGQISSEVPQNLSASRPQDRQFILSSKKLLLSDSGFYLCAWSVGQGDQPQHFGDGTRLSIL.